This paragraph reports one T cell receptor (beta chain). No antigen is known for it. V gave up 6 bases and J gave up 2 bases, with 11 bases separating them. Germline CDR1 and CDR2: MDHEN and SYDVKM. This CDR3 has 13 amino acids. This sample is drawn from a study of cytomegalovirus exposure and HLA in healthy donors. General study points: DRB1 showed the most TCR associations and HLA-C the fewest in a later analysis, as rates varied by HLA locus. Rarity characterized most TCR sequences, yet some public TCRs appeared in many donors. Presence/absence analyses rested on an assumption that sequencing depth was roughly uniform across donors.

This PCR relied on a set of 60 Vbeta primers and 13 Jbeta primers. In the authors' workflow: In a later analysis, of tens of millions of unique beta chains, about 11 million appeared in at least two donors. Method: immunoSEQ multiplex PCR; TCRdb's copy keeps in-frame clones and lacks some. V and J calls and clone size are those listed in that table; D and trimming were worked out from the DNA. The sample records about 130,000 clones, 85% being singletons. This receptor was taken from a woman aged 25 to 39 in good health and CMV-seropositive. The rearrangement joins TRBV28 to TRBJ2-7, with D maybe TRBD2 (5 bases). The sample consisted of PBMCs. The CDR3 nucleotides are TGTGCCAGCAGCCGGGGTAGGGCCTACGAGCAGTACTTC. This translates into CASSRGRAYEQYF.